Listed below are T cell receptor beta chains from one sample, sequenced in a study of T cells in Graves' hyperthyroidism and ophthalmopathy. TCRdb re-called the multiplex PCR reads through MiXCR, storing one row per CDR3 protein. The sample lists around 520,000 distinct CDR3 sequences, around a quarter occurring once. The sequenced sample consisted of blood. These receptors were taken from a woman aged 25 to 39 with Graves' ophthalmopathy. The CDR3 runs from the conserved cysteine through the conserved F or W. Each record gives: J gene, V gene, CDR3 length, D gene, clone size, CDR3 protein, CDR3 DNA. D genes are given only for firm matches. Clone size appears in some rows only: once, few, many, or a class for an expanded clone.

J gene: TRBJ2-7; V gene: TRBV28; CDR3 length: 14; D gene: TRBD1; clone size: once; CDR3 protein: CASSEGQGAEEQYF; CDR3 DNA: TGTGCCAGCAGTGAGGGACAGGGGGCTGAGGAGCAGTACTTC
J gene: TRBJ1-2; V gene: TRBV28; CDR3 length: 13; D gene: TRBD1; clone size: -; CDR3 protein: CASRKRTGEGYTF; CDR3 DNA: TGTGCCAGCAGGAAGCGGACAGGGGAAGGCTACACCTTC
J gene: TRBJ2-6; V gene: TRBV10-3; CDR3 length: 16; D gene: TRBD1; clone size: few; CDR3 protein: CAIRGTEFSGANVLTF; CDR3 DNA: TGTGCCATCAGAGGGACAGAATTCTCTGGGGCCAACGTCCTGACTTTC
J gene: TRBJ2-7; V gene: TRBV6-1; CDR3 length: 15; D gene: TRBD1; clone size: many; CDR3 protein: CASSKGQGFLYEQYF; CDR3 DNA: TGTGCCAGCAGCAAGGGACAGGGGTTTCTCTACGAGCAGTACTTC
J gene: TRBJ2-5; V gene: TRBV4-1; CDR3 length: 16; D gene: -; clone size: many; CDR3 protein: CASSQGGQPGRETQYF; CDR3 DNA: TGCGCCAGCAGCCAAGGTGGGCAGCCCGGGAGAGAGACCCAGTACTTC
J gene: TRBJ2-5; V gene: TRBV7-2; CDR3 length: 14; D gene: -; clone size: many; CDR3 protein: CASSKDRGVETQYF; CDR3 DNA: TGTGCCAGCAGTAAGGACCGAGGGGTGGAGACCCAGTACTTC
J gene: TRBJ1-5; V gene: TRBV6-1; CDR3 length: 16; D gene: TRBD1; clone size: many; CDR3 protein: CASSLSQGAGSQPQHF; CDR3 DNA: TGTGCCAGCAGCCTAAGCCAGGGGGCGGGAAGTCAGCCCCAGCATTTT
J gene: TRBJ1-2; V gene: TRBV6-2/TRBV6-3; CDR3 length: 12; D gene: -; clone size: many; CDR3 protein: CASRATDWGYTF; CDR3 DNA: TGTGCCAGCAGAGCGACGGACTGGGGCTACACCTTC
J gene: TRBJ1-5; V gene: TRBV29-1; CDR3 length: 13; D gene: -; clone size: -; CDR3 protein: CSVMTTNNQPQHF; CDR3 DNA: TGCAGCGTTATGACAACGAACAATCAGCCCCAGCATTTT
J gene: TRBJ2-7; V gene: TRBV18; CDR3 length: 15; D gene: TRBD1; clone size: -; CDR3 protein: CASSLSGQGVYEQYF; CDR3 DNA: TGTGCCAGCTCACTATCCGGACAGGGAGTCTACGAGCAGTACTTC
J gene: TRBJ1-1; V gene: TRBV2; CDR3 length: 16; D gene: -; clone size: -; CDR3 protein: CASRAPGVQSNTEAFF; CDR3 DNA: TGTGCCAGCAGGGCTCCCGGGGTCCAAAGTAACACTGAAGCTTTCTTT
J gene: TRBJ2-7; V gene: TRBV7-2; CDR3 length: 14; D gene: TRBD1; clone size: many; CDR3 protein: CASSLPDRGSEQYF; CDR3 DNA: TGTGCCAGCAGCCTCCCGGACAGGGGGTCCGAGCAGTACTTC
J gene: TRBJ1-1; V gene: TRBV6-5; CDR3 length: 14; D gene: TRBD1; clone size: -; CDR3 protein: CASSSDRGFTEAFF; CDR3 DNA: TGTGCCAGCAGTTCAGACAGGGGATTCACTGAAGCTTTCTTT
J gene: TRBJ2-7; V gene: TRBV20-1; CDR3 length: 13; D gene: -; clone size: many; CDR3 protein: CSAVRTPSYEQYF; CDR3 DNA: TGCAGTGCGGTAAGGACACCCTCCTACGAGCAGTACTTC
J gene: TRBJ2-7; V gene: TRBV5-1; CDR3 length: 15; D gene: TRBD2; clone size: -; CDR3 protein: CASSKTSGGNHEQYF; CDR3 DNA: TGCGCCAGCAGCAAGACTAGCGGGGGTAATCACGAGCAGTACTTC
J gene: TRBJ1-1; V gene: TRBV11-1; CDR3 length: 16; D gene: -; clone size: -; CDR3 protein: CASSLNRRPMNTEAFF; CDR3 DNA: TGTGCCAGCAGCTTAAACCGGAGACCGATGAACACTGAAGCTTTCTTT
J gene: TRBJ2-5; V gene: TRBV7-9; CDR3 length: 16; D gene: TRBD2; clone size: -; CDR3 protein: CASGRGLAEGGETQYF; CDR3 DNA: TGTGCCAGCGGCCGGGGACTAGCGGAGGGGGGGGAGACCCAGTACTTC
J gene: TRBJ1-1; V gene: TRBV7-8; CDR3 length: 14; D gene: -; clone size: many; CDR3 protein: CASSLNREWSEAFF; CDR3 DNA: TGTGCCAGCAGCTTAAACAGGGAGTGGTCTGAAGCTTTCTTT
J gene: TRBJ1-1; V gene: TRBV10-3; CDR3 length: 13; D gene: -; clone size: many; CDR3 protein: CAISEDRTGGAFF; CDR3 DNA: TGTGCCATCAGTGAGGATCGGACCGGCGGGGCTTTCTTT
J gene: TRBJ1-1; V gene: TRBV28; CDR3 length: 13; D gene: -; clone size: many; CDR3 protein: CASRSRHGAEAFF; CDR3 DNA: TGTGCCAGCAGATCCCGCCATGGTGCTGAAGCTTTCTTT
J gene: TRBJ2-7; V gene: TRBV20-1; CDR3 length: 13; D gene: TRBD1; clone size: many; CDR3 protein: CSARTGYSYEQYF; CDR3 DNA: TGCAGTGCTAGGACAGGGTACTCCTACGAGCAGTACTTC
J gene: TRBJ2-2; V gene: TRBV27; CDR3 length: 14; D gene: -; clone size: -; CDR3 protein: CASSLFIDTGELFF; CDR3 DNA: TGTGCCAGCAGTTTATTCATCGACACCGGGGAGCTGTTTTTT
J gene: TRBJ2-2; V gene: TRBV28; CDR3 length: 17; D gene: TRBD2; clone size: many; CDR3 protein: CASSLAGGHANTGEPFF; CDR3 DNA: TGTGCCAGCAGTCTAGCGGGGGGGCATGCGAACACCGGGGAGCCGTTTTTT
J gene: TRBJ1-1; V gene: TRBV15; CDR3 length: 14; D gene: -; clone size: many; CDR3 protein: CATTSAALNTEAFF; CDR3 DNA: TGTGCCACCACATCAGCGGCCTTGAACACTGAAGCTTTCTTT
J gene: TRBJ1-2; V gene: TRBV7-6; CDR3 length: 15; D gene: -; clone size: many; CDR3 protein: CASSAYRADNYGYTF; CDR3 DNA: TGTGCCAGCAGCGCGTATCGGGCAGATAACTATGGCTACACCTTC
J gene: TRBJ1-2; V gene: TRBV20-1; CDR3 length: 12; D gene: -; clone size: many; CDR3 protein: CSARGDLGGYTF; CDR3 DNA: TGCAGTGCTAGAGGGGACTTAGGCGGCTACACCTTC
J gene: TRBJ1-2; V gene: TRBV7-9; CDR3 length: 15; D gene: -; clone size: many; CDR3 protein: CASSSLQQTNYGYTF; CDR3 DNA: TGTGCCAGCAGCTCGTTACAGCAGACAAACTATGGCTACACCTTC
J gene: TRBJ2-3; V gene: TRBV7-2; CDR3 length: 13; D gene: TRBD2; clone size: -; CDR3 protein: CAGSAGAPDTQYF; CDR3 DNA: TGTGCCGGCTCAGCGGGAGCCCCAGATACGCAGTATTTT
J gene: TRBJ2-7; V gene: TRBV2; CDR3 length: 18; D gene: TRBD1; clone size: many; CDR3 protein: CASSELSLSDRGSYEQYF; CDR3 DNA: TGTGCCAGCAGTGAGCTAAGCTTAAGCGACAGGGGCTCCTACGAGCAGTACTTC
J gene: TRBJ2-7; V gene: TRBV12-3/TRBV12-4; CDR3 length: 13; D gene: -; clone size: few; CDR3 protein: CASSPRTTYEQYF; CDR3 DNA: TGTGCCAGCAGTCCAAGGACAACCTACGAGCAGTACTTC
J gene: TRBJ2-5; V gene: TRBV20-1; CDR3 length: 16; D gene: TRBD2; clone size: many; CDR3 protein: CSATRPGRDFQETQYF; CDR3 DNA: TGCAGTGCCACTCGACCAGGGAGGGACTTCCAAGAGACCCAGTACTTC
J gene: TRBJ2-5; V gene: TRBV6-2/TRBV6-3; CDR3 length: 19; D gene: TRBD1; clone size: many; CDR3 protein: CASTPLFGTGSLRGETQYF; CDR3 DNA: TGTGCCAGCACGCCTCTTTTTGGGACAGGGTCCCTTCGTGGAGAGACCCAGTACTTC
J gene: TRBJ2-5; V gene: TRBV6-5; CDR3 length: 15; D gene: -; clone size: many; CDR3 protein: CASSRDFLYQETQYF; CDR3 DNA: TGTGCCAGCAGTAGGGACTTTCTGTACCAAGAGACCCAGTACTTC
J gene: TRBJ1-1; V gene: TRBV19; CDR3 length: 15; D gene: -; clone size: few; CDR3 protein: CASSPRFGGYTEAFF; CDR3 DNA: TGTGCCAGTAGTCCACGTTTCGGTGGGTACACTGAAGCTTTCTTT
J gene: TRBJ1-5; V gene: TRBV6-1; CDR3 length: 14; D gene: TRBD1; clone size: many; CDR3 protein: CASTGQGERQPQHF; CDR3 DNA: TGTGCCAGCACCGGACAGGGAGAACGACAGCCCCAGCATTTT
J gene: TRBJ2-5; V gene: TRBV7-2; CDR3 length: 16; D gene: TRBD2; clone size: -; CDR3 protein: CASSLRGGGAQETQYF; CDR3 DNA: TGTGCCAGCAGCTTACGGGGCGGGGGGGCACAAGAGACCCAGTACTTC
J gene: TRBJ2-2; V gene: TRBV28; CDR3 length: 13; D gene: TRBD1; clone size: many; CDR3 protein: CASSELGQGELFF; CDR3 DNA: TGTGCCAGCAGTGAACTGGGACAGGGCGAGCTGTTTTTT
J gene: TRBJ1-1; V gene: TRBV20-1; CDR3 length: 11; D gene: -; clone size: -; CDR3 protein: CSARGVAEAFF; CDR3 DNA: TGCAGTGCTAGGGGTGTTGCTGAAGCTTTCTTT
J gene: TRBJ2-5; V gene: TRBV3-1; CDR3 length: 16; D gene: -; clone size: -; CDR3 protein: CASSQRLALYQETQYF; CDR3 DNA: TGTGCCAGCAGCCAGAGGCTAGCCCTTTACCAAGAGACCCAGTACTTC
J gene: TRBJ1-2; V gene: TRBV11-2; CDR3 length: 16; D gene: -; clone size: many; CDR3 protein: CASSLVVVQDNYGYTF; CDR3 DNA: TGTGCCAGCAGCTTAGTGGTTGTCCAGGACAACTATGGCTACACCTTC
J gene: TRBJ2-5; V gene: TRBV27; CDR3 length: 16; D gene: -; clone size: many; CDR3 protein: CASSLSAHGVQETQYF; CDR3 DNA: TGTGCCAGCAGTTTATCAGCCCACGGGGTCCAAGAGACCCAGTACTTC
J gene: TRBJ1-3; V gene: TRBV19; CDR3 length: 14; D gene: -; clone size: many; CDR3 protein: CASRIGHSGNTIYF; CDR3 DNA: TGTGCCAGTAGGATTGGACACTCTGGAAACACCATATATTTT
J gene: TRBJ2-7; V gene: TRBV4-2; CDR3 length: 18; D gene: TRBD2; clone size: -; CDR3 protein: CASSLSPLTSGNPYEQYF; CDR3 DNA: TGTGCCAGCAGCCTATCCCCCCTGACTAGCGGGAACCCCTACGAGCAGTACTTC
J gene: TRBJ2-7; V gene: TRBV6-5; CDR3 length: 15; D gene: TRBD2; clone size: -; CDR3 protein: CASSYSLGLAVEQYF; CDR3 DNA: TGTGCCAGCAGTTACTCACTAGGACTAGCCGTCGAGCAGTACTTC
J gene: TRBJ2-7; V gene: TRBV4-2; CDR3 length: 16; D gene: TRBD2; clone size: -; CDR3 protein: CASSQPLAGGPNEQYF; CDR3 DNA: TGTGCCAGCAGCCAGCCCTTGGCGGGAGGGCCCAACGAGCAGTACTTC
J gene: TRBJ1-5; V gene: TRBV4-1; CDR3 length: 17; D gene: TRBD1; clone size: -; CDR3 protein: CASSQDGGQDSNQPQHF; CDR3 DNA: TGCGCCAGCAGCCAAGATGGGGGACAGGATAGCAATCAGCCCCAGCATTTT